Sequencing of this T cell receptor (beta chain) was carried out in a study of spatial heterogeneity in lung cancer. On the study more broadly: A strong correlation was found between TCR transcript counts in tumor regions and a T cell module score derived from matched bulk RNA-seq. General study findings and limits: Coverage was estimated at around 7% of tumor T cells for alpha chains and approximately 14% for beta chains. Mutation counts in tumors were tracked by counts of expanded intratumoral alpha and beta TCRs.

This sample's time point: sample taken at primary tumor resection. Samples were obtained from about 72 donors, all untreated early-stage non-small cell lung cancer patients. There are 11 residues in the CDR3. V lost 3 bases to trimming and J lost 6 bases, with 9 bases between them. Germline CDR1 and CDR2: SQVTM and ANQGSEA. Every TCR cDNA molecule bore a unique molecular identifier. TCRdb fed the 5' RACE reads into MiXCR, producing one record per CDR3 protein. Of approximately 18,000 distinct CDR3 sequences in the sample, around 6.4% were seen once. This clonotype was recorded many times. Its antigen is not identified. With the library built for alpha chains, this beta chain is off target and its frequency is not meaningful.

The rearrangement uses TRBV29-1 and TRBJ2-7; D not certain. This sequence originates from a female donor with early-stage non-small cell lung cancer. Source: lung tumor tissue, taken at surgery. CDR3 nucleotide sequence: TGCAGCGTTGAGGGCGCCGGCGAGCAGTACTTC. Amino acid sequence: CSVEGAGEQYF.